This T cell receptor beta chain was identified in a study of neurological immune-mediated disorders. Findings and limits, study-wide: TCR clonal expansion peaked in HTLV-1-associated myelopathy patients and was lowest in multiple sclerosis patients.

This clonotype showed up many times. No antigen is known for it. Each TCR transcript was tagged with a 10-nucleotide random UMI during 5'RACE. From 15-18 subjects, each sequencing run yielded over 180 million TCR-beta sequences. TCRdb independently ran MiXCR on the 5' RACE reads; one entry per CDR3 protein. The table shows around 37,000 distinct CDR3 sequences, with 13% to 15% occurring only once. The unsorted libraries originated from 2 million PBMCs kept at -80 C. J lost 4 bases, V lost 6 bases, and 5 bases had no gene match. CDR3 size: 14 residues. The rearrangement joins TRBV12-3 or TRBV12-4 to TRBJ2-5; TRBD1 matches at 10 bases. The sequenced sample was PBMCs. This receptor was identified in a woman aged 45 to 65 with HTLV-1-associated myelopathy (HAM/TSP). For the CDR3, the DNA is TGTGCCAGCAGACAGTGGGACAGGGGAGAGACCCAGTACTTC. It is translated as CASRQWDRGETQYF.